This T cell receptor (beta chain) was captured in a study of blood T cell repertoires in COVID-19. Study context: The United States, Italy and Spain supplied acute and convalescent COVID-19 samples. PBMCs, B-cell-depleted T cells, or T cells were the source of the cDNA or gDNA that made up the material.

CDR3 length: 15 residues. Germline V lookup: CDR1 SGDLS, CDR2 YYNGEE. The V end was cut by 5 bases, the J end by 1 base, with 15 bases between. In the source study's methods: By means of reference gene primer amplification, nucleated cell counts were estimated. The data were produced by immunoSEQ multiplex PCR, yet TCRdb's version contains in-frame clones alone and is incomplete. V, J and clone size are taken as reported in that table, and D and trimming were inferred from the DNA itself. This table has nearly 300,000 clones, around 89% appearing once. V usage is TRBV9 and J usage is TRBJ1-2; tentative D call: TRBD1 (5 bases). The sequence was obtained from a woman aged 30 to 39 who had recovered from COVID-19. The source material was peripheral blood. CDR3: CASRRNSQGNYGYTF. Here the CDR3 DNA reads TGTGCCAGCAGACGAAATTCTCAGGGTAACTATGGCTACACCTTC.